This entry lists 20 T cell receptor beta chains sequenced from one sample in a study of Tregs in tolerant kidney transplant recipients. The protocol was immunoSEQ multiplex PCR, while the TCRdb copy is restricted to in-frame clones and leaves out a portion. In the table there are tens of thousands of clones, around 94% of which are singletons. Specimen: CD8+ T cells from blood. Source of these receptors: a human donor in good health.

The chain has TRBV5-1 and TRBJ1-2; D perhaps matches TRBD1 (6 bases). Germline V gene sequence: CDR1 SGHRS, CDR2 YFSETQ. V was cut by 0 bases and J by 10 bases, with 16 bases left in between. This CDR3 contains 14 residues. The CDR3 protein is CASSLEGGRDAYTF. In nucleotides, the CDR3 is TGCGCCAGCAGCTTGGAGGGGGGCAGGGATGCCTACACCTTC.

V and J are TRBV7-3 and TRBJ2-5; tentative D call: TRBD1 (6 bases). The CDR3 spans 14 residues. Germline-derived CDR1 and CDR2 are SGHTA and FQGTGA. Trimming took off 3 bases at V and 2 bases at J, with 10 bases between the two ends. CDR3 residues: CASSLTGTQETQYF. CDR3 coding DNA: TGTGCCAGCAGCTTGACCGGGACACAAGAGACCCAGTACTTC.

This clone has only one observation. This chain uses TRBV30 with TRBJ1-3, with 8 positions matching TRBD1. The CDR3 consists of 17 residues. The V segment lost 2 bases and the J segment 1 base; nucleotides outside the gene matches: 10. Germline V CDR1 and CDR2: GTSNPN, SVGIG (reference sequence). The CDR3 sequence: CAWSIGQGALSGNTIYF. As DNA, the CDR3 is TGTGCCTGGAGTATTGGGCAGGGGGCGTTATCTGGAAACACCATATATTTT.

The rearrangement uses TRBV6-4 and TRBJ1-6, with D hard to call. This CDR3 spans 15 amino acids. The germline V and J ends were trimmed by 0 bases and 5 bases, with 8 bases remaining between them. Germline CDR1 reads MRHNA; CDR2 reads SNTAGT. The CDR3 DNA reads TGTGCCAGCAGTGACTCGGGTTTCAATAATTCACCCCTCCACTTT. Translated: CASSDSGFNNSPLHF.

In DNA form, the CDR3 reads TGTGCCAGCAGCCGCCCTTCCTATGGCTACACCTTC. Residues: CASSRPSYGYTF. The genes are TRBV28 and TRBJ1-2; D remains unclear. The CDR3 spans 12 residues. Deletions cut 6 bases from V and 4 bases from J, with 9 bases between. Germline CDR1 is MDHEN and CDR2 is SYDVKM.

The rearrangement uses TRBV7-9 and TRBJ2-5; 9 positions agree with TRBD2. With 5 bases clipped from V and 4 bases from J, the junction kept 8 bases outside the gene matches. The CDR3 runs to 15 residues. Germline V gives CDR1 SEHNR, CDR2 FQNEAQ (reference sequence). Here the CDR3 DNA reads TGTGCCAGCAGCCGCATAGCGGGGGCAGGAGAGACCCAGTACTTC. Translation: CASSRIAGAGETQYF.

The CDR3 region has the DNA TGTGCCAGCAGCGCCTCTACGACAGGTTTGACCACTGAAGCTTTCTTT. Its protein is CASSASTTGLTTEAFF. The chain couples TRBV9 to TRBJ1-1; TRBD1 is a possible D gene (6 bases). The CDR3 runs 16 residues. The V end lost 3 bases, the J end lost 4 bases, and 19 bases lay between the germline ends. The V gene's germline CDR1 is SGDLS and CDR2 YYNGEE. Full variable domain (rest looked up from reference TRBV9 and TRBJ1-1): DSGVTQTPKHLITATGQRVTLRCSPRSGDLSVYWYQQSLDQGLQFLIQYYNGEERAKGNILERFSAQQFPDLHSELNLSSLELGDSALYFCASSASTTGLTTEAFFGQGTRLTVV.

The chain is built from TRBV4-2 and TRBJ1-1; the D gene is possibly TRBD1 (5 bases). Germline V CDR1 and CDR2: LGHNA, YNFKEQ. The ends were cut back, 0 bases at V and 4 bases at J, with 15 bases in the middle. The CDR3 extends over 16 amino acids. The CDR3 DNA sequence: TGTGCCAGCAGCCAAGAGTGGGGGTCAGAGATCACTGAAGCTTTCTTT. Amino acids: CASSQEWGSEITEAFF.

The CDR3 DNA sequence: TGCGCCAGCAGCCAACTCAGCGGGGGGTCCTACAATGAGCAGTTCTTC. As protein: CASSQLSGGSYNEQFF. The chain links TRBV4-1 to TRBJ2-1; TRBD2 aligns across 9 bases. CDR1 is MGHRA and CDR2 is YSYEKL in the germline V gene. CDR3 size: 16 residues. With 2 bases clipped from V and 1 base from J, the junction kept 3 bases outside the gene matches.

This chain links TRBV11-2 with TRBJ2-7; D tentatively reads TRBD1 or TRBD2 (6 bases each). The ends were cut back, 5 bases at V and 3 bases at J, with 17 bases in the middle. CDR1 SGHAT and CDR2 FQNNGV come from the germline V gene. The CDR3 sequence is 15 residues long. The CDR3, as DNA: TGTGCCAGCAGCCCCCCCCCGGGGGCCCTCTACGAGCAGTACTTC. Amino acids: CASSPPPGALYEQYF.

This clone showed up just a few times. The chain has TRBV6-5 and TRBJ2-2, with a tentative D call TRBD2 (6 bases). The CDR3 extends over 15 amino acids. The germline V gene encodes CDR1 MNHEY and CDR2 SVGAGI. V lost 2 bases, J lost 2 bases, and 9 bases lay in between. CDR3 in amino acids: CASSYLGGNTGELFF. The CDR3, as DNA: TGTGCCAGCAGTTACCTCGGGGGTAACACCGGGGAGCTGTTTTTT.

This chain links TRBV7-6 with TRBJ1-5, with D perhaps TRBD1 (5 bases). Looked up from germline, CDR1 is SGHVS and CDR2 is FNYEAQ. The V gene lost 2 bases and the J gene lost 2 bases, with 13 bases spanning the gap. The CDR3 has 16 residues. DNA of the CDR3: TGTGCCAGCAGCTTAAATCCGGGACCCCGCAATCAGCCCCAGCATTTT. Translated: CASSLNPGPRNQPQHF.

A few counts support this clone. V usage is TRBV4-1 and J usage is TRBJ1-1; a weak D match, TRBD1 (6 bases). This CDR3 has 17 amino acids. Germline CDR1 is MGHRA and CDR2 is YSYEKL. V was trimmed by 4 bases and J by 1 base, leaving 19 bases between them. For the CDR3, the DNA is TGCGCCAGCAGCCTCTCGACCCGGGGAGGGGGGAACACTGAAGCTTTCTTT. Translating it yields CASSLSTRGGGNTEAFF.

This rearrangement joins TRBV7-2 to TRBJ2-3; weak D call: TRBD2 (5 bases). The CDR3 has 13 residues. Per germline, CDR1 SGHTA and CDR2 FQGNSA. V was trimmed by 5 bases and J by 6 bases, leaving 12 bases between them. The CDR3 sequence: CASSGELDDTQYF. The CDR3 DNA reads as TGTGCCAGCAGCGGGGAACTAGATGATACGCAGTATTTT.

The chain couples TRBV9 to TRBJ2-5, with TRBD2 matching 12 bases. The CDR3 loop spans 15 amino acids. Germline lookup yields CDR1 SGDLS and CDR2 YYNGEE. V trimming: 4 bases; J trimming: 5 bases; junction bases outside the gene matches: 6. CDR3: CASSPGLAGWETQYF. For the CDR3, the DNA is TGTGCCAGCAGCCCCGGACTAGCGGGATGGGAGACCCAGTACTTC.

The V call is TRBV11-2, the J call TRBJ2-7, with TRBD1 identical over 7 bases. CDR1 is SGHAT, CDR2 FQNNGV, per germline. This CDR3 region has 14 residues. Losses at the gene ends were 5 bases for V and 1 base for J; bases not matched to a gene: 5. As DNA, the CDR3 is TGTGCCAGCAGCGGGGACAGTTCATCCTACGAGCAGTACTTC. Residues: CASSGDSSSYEQYF.

The CDR3 region has the DNA TGCAGCGTCGAGGGACTAGCGGGAGTTTCCTACAATGAGCAGTTCTTC. It specifies CSVEGLAGVSYNEQFF. V gene TRBV29-1 combines with J gene TRBJ2-1, with 14 bases aligning to TRBD2. The CDR3 loop spans 16 amino acids. The junction had 5 bases not matched to a gene; V was cut back by 6 bases and J by 1 base. Germline CDR1 and CDR2: SQVTM and ANQGSEA.

CDR3 in DNA: TGTGCCAGCTCACCAAGGGAGGATGAATTCACAGATACGCAGTATTTT. Residues: CASSPREDEFTDTQYF. The chain recombines TRBV18 with TRBJ2-3; tentatively, D is TRBD2 (6 bases). Trimming removed 2 bases at V and 2 bases at J, with 14 bases between. The germline V gene encodes CDR1 KGHSH and CDR2 LQKENI. The CDR3 totals 16 residues.

The chain recombines TRBV10-1 with TRBJ1-2, with D hard to call. In germline, CDR1 is WNHNN, CDR2 SYGVQD (reference sequence). This CDR3 is 13 amino acids long. V lost 5 bases to trimming and J lost 4 bases, with 11 bases between them. The CDR3 region has the DNA TGCGCCAGCAGTAATGATGGTCCCTATGGCTACACCTTC. This sequence encodes CASSNDGPYGYTF.

The chain recombines TRBV5-1 with TRBJ2-5; 7 positions match TRBD1. The junction had 6 bases not matched to a gene; V was cut back by 2 bases and J by 2 bases. CDR1 and CDR2 (germline): SGHRS, YFSETQ. This CDR3 contains 15 residues. The CDR3 nucleotides are TGCGCCAGCAGCTTACACAGGGGACCGCAAGAGACCCAGTACTTC. This sequence encodes CASSLHRGPQETQYF.